The clone carrying this T cell receptor beta chain appeared a few times. Its antigen is not identified. At one end the junction does not follow the germline gene, possibly because of a read error. The data were obtained in a study of identical twins. TCRdb reanalysed the 5' RACE reads using MiXCR and keeps one entry per CDR3 protein. There are about 190,000 distinct CDR3 sequences in the sample; more than 15% occur only once, and less than 45% lies in the top ten. Study observations and caveats: Conclusions were based on cross-sectional statistical analysis, without following the same donors.

This CDR3 has 16 residues. Germline assignment: CDR1 LNHNV and CDR2 YYDKDF (reference sequence). The sample was also reused in another study, on T cells expressing NK-cell markers. As reported in that work: All TCR beta repertoires analysed originated from sorted CD3+CD56+NKG2C+, CD3+CD56+NKG2C- and CD3+CD56-NKG2C+ T cells.

The sample comprised CD8+ T cells sorted from blood. The chain has TRBV15 and TRBJ2-1; maybe TRBD1 (6 bases). The source is a woman between 18 and 30 years old in good health. The CDR3 DNA reads as TGTGCCACCAGCAGTTTTTCTCAGGGGATCTACGATGAGCAGTTCTTC. It specifies CATSSFSQGIYDEQFF. The variable domain in full, with the rest retrieved from reference TRBV15 and TRBJ2-1, is DAMVIQNPRYQVTQFGKPVTLSCSQTLNHNVMYWYQQKSSQAPKLLFHYYDKDFNNEADTPDNFQSRRPNTSFCFLDIRSPGLGDTAMYLCATSSFSQGIYDEQFFGPGTRLTVL.